The entry below gives a single T cell receptor beta chain sequence along with its context. This PCR relied on a set of 60 Vbeta primers and 13 Jbeta primers. Sequencing used immunoSEQ multiplex PCR; TCRdb keeps in-frame clones, though not all of them. The data show over 200,000 clones, approximately 90% seen once. This CDR3 contains 14 residues. Deletions cut 1 base from V and 2 bases from J, with 9 bases between. CDR1 SGHVS and CDR2 FQNEAQ come from the germline V gene. This record belongs to a study of cytomegalovirus exposure and HLA in healthy donors. Unrecorded immune exposures were likely, despite nominal health at sampling.

This sequence was found in a woman under 30 in good health and CMV-seronegative. V usage is TRBV7-8 and J usage is TRBJ2-7; TRBD1 might be the D (6 bases). Sequencing was carried out using PBMCs. In DNA form, the CDR3 reads TGTGCCAGCAGCTTAGTTCAGGGGACCTACGAGCAGTACTTC. Protein product: CASSLVQGTYEQYF.